This T cell receptor (beta chain) originates from a study of T cells in pancreatic ductal adenocarcinoma. Study-wide results and caveats: Unique clonotypes were around 8-fold more numerous in blood than in tumor. Tumor and blood clonality did not differ significantly, about 0.1 versus 0.07. The resected pancreatic cancer cohort was biased toward the minority with early-stage disease.

TCRdb keeps only in-frame clones here, not all; method: immunoSEQ multiplex PCR. The sample lists around 16,000 clones, 90% to 95% occurring once. The J segment lost 0 bases and the V segment lost 3 bases, leaving 0 bases of the junction unmatched. Germline V gene data show CDR1 as SGHNT and CDR2 as YENEEA. CDR3 length: 15 residues. No neoadjuvant therapy was given to the selected pancreatic ductal adenocarcinoma patients before their surgery. Comment on this clone: Its matching antigen is unknown.

What was sequenced was PBMCs. This TCR derives from a human donor with pancreatic ductal adenocarcinoma. The V gene is TRBV11-3, the J gene TRBJ2-3; 10 bases align to TRBD2. The DNA of the CDR3 is TGTGCCAGCAGCTTGACTAGCGGGAGCACAGATACGCAGTATTTT. It is translated as CASSLTSGSTDTQYF. The variable domain in full, completed from reference TRBV11-3 and TRBJ2-3, reads EAGVVQSPRYKIIEKKQPVAFWCNPISGHNTLYWYLQNLGQGPELLIRYENEEAVDDSQLPKDRFSAERLKGVDSTLKIQPAELGDSAVYLCASSLTSGSTDTQYFGPGTRLTVL.